One sample yielded the 19 T cell receptor beta chains listed below, sequenced in a study of OX40 agonist ivuxolimab in advanced cancers. Libraries were prepared through the immunoSEQ multiplex PCR assay. TCRdb stores this immuneACCESS table with in-frame sequences only. Part of the clones is absent; in the studies checked, under half of the shortfall reflects unresolved V genes, and no reason is known for the rest. Counted in this sample were about 17,000 clones; 75% to 80% of them appeared once. The ten largest clones add up to roughly 14% of the sample. Specimen: CD4+ or CD8+ T cells sorted from blood, collected in a trial of the OX40 agonist ivuxolimab. These receptors all stem from an adult with an advanced solid tumor such as melanoma, head and neck, liver or kidney cancer.

This clone was recorded only once. V usage is TRBV5-1 and J usage is TRBJ2-6; the D call may be TRBD1 or TRBD2 (5 bases each). In germline, CDR1 is SGHRS, CDR2 YFSETQ. V was cut by 2 bases and J by 2 bases, with 14 bases left in between. The CDR3 covers 17 residues. CDR3 residues: CASSFGGGSPGANVLTF. CDR3 coding DNA: TGCGCCAGCAGCTTTGGTGGGGGTTCCCCTGGGGCCAACGTCCTGACTTTC.

The J gene is TRBJ1-6, the V gene TRBV14; D might be TRBD1 (6 bases). From germline, CDR1 is SGHDN and CDR2 FVKESK. The V and J ends lost 4 bases and 11 bases respectively, with 9 bases between them. This CDR3 is 12 amino acids long. This chain's CDR3 is CASSRQGTPLHF. Here the CDR3 DNA reads TGTGCCAGCAGCCGGCAGGGGACACCCCTCCACTTT.

This clone was seen once. This chain connects TRBV6-1 to TRBJ2-7, with D unclear. CDR3 length: 14 residues. Germline loops: CDR1 MNHNS, CDR2 SASEGT. Trimming took off 7 bases at V and 0 bases at J, with 13 bases between the two ends. CDR3 bases: TGTGCCAGCAAGGGCCCCCAAGCCTCCTACGAGCAGTACTTC. Amino acids: CASKGPQASYEQYF.

This clone was observed a handful of times. This chain links TRBV9 with TRBJ2-2, with 7 bases that match TRBD1. With V trimmed by 0 bases and J by 4 bases, 9 bases remained unmatched. CDR1 is SGDLS and CDR2 is YYNGEE in the germline V gene. CDR3 length: 17 amino acids. The CDR3 DNA is TGTGCCAGCAGCGTAGCTCGAGGGGGCCGGGTCACCGGGGAGCTGTTTTTT. Translated, it gives CASSVARGGRVTGELFF. The full variable domain, in which reference TRBV9 and TRBJ2-2 provide the parts outside the CDR3, is DSGVTQTPKHLITATGQRVTLRCSPRSGDLSVYWYQQSLDQGLQFLIQYYNGEERAKGNILERFSAQQFPDLHSELNLSSLELGDSALYFCASSVARGGRVTGELFFGEGSRLTVL.

The gene calls are TRBV15 and TRBJ1-2; D is uncertain. Germline lookup yields CDR1 LNHNV and CDR2 YYDKDF (reference sequence). Trimming shortened V by 6 bases and J by 0 bases, and 8 bases separated the two germline ends. This CDR3 region has 13 residues. The CDR3: CATRGSPNYGYTF. For the CDR3, the DNA is TGTGCCACCAGGGGGAGTCCTAACTATGGCTACACCTTC.

V is TRBV10-3 and J is TRBJ1-4; TRBD1 might be the D (5 bases). CDR3 size: 14 residues. Germline CDR1 is ENHRY and CDR2 is SYGVKD. V shed 6 bases and J shed 0 bases, with 8 bases lying between them. The CDR3 region has the DNA TGTGCCATCAGCCAGGGAACAACTAATGAAAAACTGTTTTTT. Residues: CAISQGTTNEKLFF.

J is TRBJ2-7 and V is TRBV25-1, with TRBD1 matching 7 bases. Germline V gene sequence: CDR1 MGHDK, CDR2 SYGVNS. The CDR3 contains 14 residues. With V trimmed by 6 bases and J by 2 bases, 7 bases remained unmatched. The DNA for the CDR3 is TGTGCCAGCAGAAAGCAGGGGGACACCTACGAGCAGTACTTC. Translating gives CASRKQGDTYEQYF.

The CDR3 DNA follows: TGCGCCAGCAGCTTGGATCGGGGGTCGGTTGACATTCAGTACTTC. Translating gives CASSLDRGSVDIQYF. The chain employs TRBV5-1 and TRBJ2-4; tentative D call: TRBD2 (6 bases). Germline V gives CDR1 SGHRS, CDR2 YFSETQ. CDR3 length: 15 residues. V was clipped by 0 bases and J by 8 bases, with 15 bases between them. Full variable domain (remainder filled in from reference TRBV5-1 and TRBJ2-4): KAGVTQTPRYLIKTRGQQVTLSCSPISGHRSVSWYQQTPGQGLQFLFEYFSETQRNKGNFPGRFSGRQFSNSRSEMNVSTLELGDSALYLCASSLDRGSVDIQYFGAGTRLSVL.

The chain has TRBV7-2 and TRBJ2-1; D is undetermined. V shed 10 bases and J shed 4 bases, with 8 bases lying between them. CDR1 SGHTA and CDR2 FQGNSA come from the germline V gene. The CDR3 runs 11 residues. In DNA form, the CDR3 reads TGTGCCATTAACACGTACAATGAGCAGTTCTTC. Residues: CAINTYNEQFF. The full variable domain, its missing parts supplied by reference TRBV7-2 and TRBJ2-1, is GAGVSQSPSNKVTEKGKDVELRCDPISGHTALYWYRQSLGQGLEFLIYFQGNSAPDKSGLPSDRFSAERTGGSVSTLTIQRTQQEDSAVYLCAINTYNEQFFGPGTRLTVL.

This clone was detected a few times. The chain couples TRBV6-8 to TRBJ1-2; D may be TRBD1 (5 bases). The length of the CDR3 is 11 residues. Looked up from germline, CDR1 is MNHGY and CDR2 is SAAAGT. V lost 7 bases and J lost 5, with 8 bases in between. In DNA, the CDR3 is TGTGCCAGCACGGAGGGGTATGGCTACACCTTC. Translation: CASTEGYGYTF.

This clone was picked up one time. The chain joins TRBV5-1 to TRBJ2-5, with unresolved D. The CDR3 runs to 12 residues. The germline gives CDR1 SGHRS, CDR2 YFSETQ. Trimming left V 1 base short and J 5 bases short, with 6 bases between. CDR3 sequence (DNA): TGCGCCAGCAGCTTGAAGGGCGAGACCCAGTACTTC. Encoded protein: CASSLKGETQYF.

The V gene is TRBV19, the J gene TRBJ1-1, with a tentative D call TRBD1 (5 bases). Trimming removed 1 base from V and 11 bases from J, with 14 bases in between. Germline V CDR1 and CDR2: LNHDA, SQIVND (reference sequence). This CDR3 has 13 amino acids. CDR3: CASSIVKGVSAFF. In DNA, the CDR3 is TGTGCCAGTAGTATAGTTAAAGGGGTGTCGGCTTTCTTT.

The CDR3 sequence is CASSFRAGGRADTQYF. The CDR3 nucleotides read TGTGCCAGCAGCTTTCGAGCGGGGGGGCGGGCAGATACGCAGTATTTT. The chain is built from TRBV7-2 and TRBJ2-3, with 10 bases aligning to TRBD2. The CDR3 contains 16 residues. Trimming removed 3 bases from V and 4 bases from J; junction bases left unmatched: 7. Germline V CDR1 and CDR2: SGHTA, FQGNSA.

The rearrangement links TRBV19 to TRBJ2-7; tentatively, D is TRBD2 (6 bases). V lost 4 bases and J lost 0, with 13 bases in between. Germline CDR1 is LNHDA and CDR2 is SQIVND (reference sequence). This CDR3 comprises 15 residues. The CDR3: CASSTQAGPSYEQYF. The CDR3 coding sequence is TGTGCCAGTAGTACCCAAGCGGGTCCCTCCTACGAGCAGTACTTC.

The chain uses TRBV7-9 and TRBJ1-2; a weak D match, TRBD1 (5 bases). V was clipped by 2 bases and J by 6 bases, with 10 bases between them. CDR1 is SEHNR, CDR2 FQNEAQ, per germline (reference sequence). CDR3 length equals 13 residues. The CDR3 reads CASSLSLGDGYTF. For the CDR3, the DNA is TGTGCCAGCAGCTTATCGTTGGGGGATGGCTACACCTTC.

The chain is built from TRBV7-9 and TRBJ1-1; D unclear. Trimming cost V 2 bases and J 1 base, with 5 bases left between them. Germline values: CDR1 SEHNR, CDR2 FQNEAQ (reference sequence). This CDR3 spans 13 amino acids. The CDR3 region has the DNA TGTGCCAGCAGCTTAACACAGAACACTGAAGCTTTCTTT. Protein: CASSLTQNTEAFF.

This sequence joins TRBV7-8 and TRBJ2-7; TRBD1 matches at 10 bases. The CDR3 length is 16 residues. The germline gives CDR1 SGHVS, CDR2 FQNEAQ. With V trimmed by 0 bases and J by 5 bases, 7 bases remained unmatched. CDR3 coding DNA: TGTGCCAGCAGCTTAGCGAGGGACAGGGGATTCCACGAGCAGTACTTC. The encoded protein is CASSLARDRGFHEQYF.

The rearrangement uses TRBV7-9 and TRBJ1-2, with D unclear. The CDR3 totals 12 residues. Trimming took off 1 base at V and 7 bases at J, with 7 bases between the two ends. Germline V lookup: CDR1 SEHNR, CDR2 FQNEAQ (reference sequence). The CDR3 spells CASSLERVGYTF. For the CDR3, the DNA is TGTGCCAGCAGCTTAGAACGGGTTGGCTACACCTTC.

The chain uses TRBV2 and TRBJ2-1, with D possibly matching TRBD2 (6 bases). Per the germline V gene, CDR1 is SNHLY and CDR2 is FYNNEI. Deletions cut 3 bases from V and 5 bases from J, with 17 bases between. The CDR3 is 16 amino acids. The CDR3 reads CASSEGGIVGNNEQFF. The DNA of the CDR3 is TGTGCCAGCAGTGAGGGGGGAATAGTGGGGAACAATGAGCAGTTCTTC. The whole variable domain, remainder taken from reference TRBV2 and TRBJ2-1, is EPEVTQTPSHQVTQMGQEVILRCVPISNHLYFYWYRQILGQKVEFLVSFYNNEISEKSEIFDDQFSVERPDGSNFTLKIRSTKLEDSAMYFCASSEGGIVGNNEQFFGPGTRLTVL.